Listed below are T cell receptor beta chains from one sample, sequenced in a study of T cells in Graves' hyperthyroidism and ophthalmopathy. TCRdb reanalysed the multiplex PCR reads using MiXCR and keeps one entry per CDR3 protein. This sample has hundreds of thousands of distinct CDR3 sequences, with roughly 15% found just once. Sequencing was done on a sample of blood. These receptors all come from a young man with Graves' ophthalmopathy. CDR3s include the opening cysteine and the closing phenylalanine or tryptophan. The D gene is left open where the match is weak. Only part of the rows carry a size: once, few, many, or a class if the clone is expanded.

d_call | clone_size | j_call | v_call | cdr3_aa | cdr3_nt
- | - | TRBJ1-2 | TRBV6-6 | CASSYGNSNYGYTF | TGTGCCAGCAGTTACGGTAACTCTAACTATGGCTACACCTTC
- | - | TRBJ1-3 | TRBV6-5 | CASSTTVSGNTIYF | TGTGCCAGCAGTACTACAGTCTCTGGAAACACCATATATTTT
- | - | TRBJ2-7 | TRBV6-1 | CASSNSAYEQYF | TGTGCCAGCAGTAACTCAGCTTACGAGCAGTACTTC
- | many | TRBJ1-2 | TRBV20-1 | CSARAPLTGGYTF | TGCAGTGCTAGAGCCCCACTGACAGGTGGCTACACCTTC
- | few | TRBJ2-5 | TRBV5-5 | CASSIRLGWGETRYF | TGTGCCAGCAGCATCCGACTAGGGTGGGGAGAGACCCGGTACTTC
- | few | TRBJ2-7 | TRBV10-2 | CASSIFHEQYF | TGCGCCAGCAGTATCTTCCACGAGCAGTACTTC
- | - | TRBJ2-1 | TRBV19 | CASRGGVYEQFF | TGTGCCAGTAGGGGAGGAGTCTATGAGCAGTTCTTC
- | many | TRBJ1-5 | TRBV24-1 | CATSEGFRQPQHF | TGTGCCACCAGTGAAGGGTTTCGACAGCCCCAGCATTTT
- | many | TRBJ2-1 | TRBV9 | CASSVGGGRGFNEQFF | TGTGCCAGCAGCGTAGGGGGGGGGAGGGGGTTCAATGAGCAGTTCTTC
- | many | TRBJ2-1 | TRBV10-3 | CAISESGDEQFF | TGTGCCATCAGTGAGTCAGGGGATGAGCAGTTCTTC
TRBD2 | - | TRBJ2-7 | TRBV6-1 | CASSFGVAGGPNEQYF | TGTGCCAGCAGTTTCGGGGTAGCGGGAGGGCCTAACGAGCAGTACTTC
- | - | TRBJ2-1 | TRBV5-1 | CASSLDDRRPFF | TGCGCCAGCAGCTTGGACGACAGGAGGCCGTTCTTC
- | few | TRBJ2-2 | TRBV9 | CASSVDGYLTGELFF | TGTGCCAGCAGCGTAGATGGCTACCTTACCGGGGAGCTGTTTTTT
- | few | TRBJ2-5 | TRBV7-2 | CASSFGGTSSRGTQYF | TGTGCCAGCAGCTTTGGTGGTACTAGCAGCCGTGGGACCCAGTACTTC
TRBD2 | - | TRBJ2-3 | TRBV6-2/TRBV6-3 | CASSYLAGSTDTQYF | TGTGCCAGCAGTTACCTAGCGGGGAGCACAGATACGCAGTATTTT
TRBD2 | many | TRBJ2-3 | TRBV6-1 | CASSNLHRVAPPSGSRGTDTQYF | TGTGCCAGTTCCAACCTTCACAGGGTTGCTCCTCCTAGCGGGAGTCGGGGTACAGATACGCAGTATTTT
TRBD1 | many | TRBJ2-7 | TRBV5-1 | CASSWSTGEGYEQYF | TGCGCCAGCAGCTGGTCGACAGGGGAAGGTTACGAGCAGTACTTC
- | few | TRBJ2-7 | TRBV13 | CASSLAAGATYEQYF | TGTGCCAGCAGCTTAGCGGCGGGTGCGACCTACGAGCAGTACTTC
TRBD1 | many | TRBJ2-5 | TRBV5-6 | CASSSWGTGEETQYF | TGTGCCAGCAGCTCTTGGGGGACAGGGGAAGAGACCCAGTACTTC
- | few | TRBJ1-1 | TRBV19 | CASSMKIPRPGAVNTEAFF | TGTGCCAGTAGTATGAAAATCCCCAGACCAGGGGCCGTGAACACTGAAGCTTTCTTT
- | many | TRBJ2-3 | TRBV12-3/TRBV12-4 | CASSPLWRSTDTQYF | TGTGCCAGCAGTCCTCTGTGGCGAAGCACAGATACGCAGTATTTT
- | many | TRBJ1-2 | TRBV3-1 | CASSPTYSDYGYTF | TGTGCCAGCAGCCCCACATATTCAGACTATGGCTACACCTTC
TRBD2 | many | TRBJ2-7 | TRBV5-1 | CASSEQWASGIYEQYF | TGCGCCAGCAGCGAGCAATGGGCTAGCGGTATCTACGAGCAGTACTTC
TRBD1 | many | TRBJ1-2 | TRBV4-1 | CASSQGQGASYGYTF | TGCGCCAGCAGCCAGGGACAGGGGGCGAGCTATGGCTACACCTTC
- | - | TRBJ2-7 | TRBV27 | CASSPLVRAGGQYF | TGTGCCAGCAGTCCCCTAGTCAGGGCTGGAGGGCAGTACTTC
- | - | TRBJ1-2 | TRBV6-2/TRBV6-3 | CASSRERGGYGYTF | TGTGCCAGCAGCCGAGAACGGGGAGGCTATGGCTACACCTTC
- | many | TRBJ2-5 | TRBV2 | CASRVVGETQYF | TGTGCCAGCAGGGTGGTAGGGGAGACCCAGTACTTC
- | - | TRBJ1-5 | TRBV29-1 | CSVGRGRSEPQHF | TGCAGCGTCGGAAGGGGGAGGAGTGAGCCCCAGCATTTT
- | - | TRBJ2-5 | TRBV19 | CASSISDSQETQYF | TGTGCCAGTAGTATTTCGGACAGCCAAGAGACCCAGTACTTC
TRBD1 | - | TRBJ1-5 | TRBV9 | CASSPGGGPGQPQHF | TGTGCCAGCAGCCCAGGGGGCGGGCCGGGGCAGCCCCAGCATTTT
- | many | TRBJ1-1 | TRBV30 | CAWSRTTADTEAFF | TGTGCCTGGAGTAGAACTACGGCGGACACTGAAGCTTTCTTT
- | many | TRBJ1-5 | TRBV6-1 | CASSQQGWGQPQHF | TGTGCCAGCAGTCAGCAGGGATGGGGTCAGCCCCAGCATTTT
- | many | TRBJ1-2 | TRBV18 | CASSPDNGYGYTF | TGTGCCAGCTCACCAGACAACGGCTATGGCTACACCTTC
- | many | TRBJ1-2 | TRBV6-1 | CASRIRQVVYGYTF | TGTGCCAGCAGAATAAGACAGGTGGTCTATGGCTACACCTTC
- | - | TRBJ2-6 | TRBV12-3/TRBV12-4 | CASSLQASGANVLTF | TGTGCCAGCAGTTTACAGGCTTCTGGGGCCAACGTCCTGACTTTC
- | - | TRBJ2-5 | TRBV13 | CASNRGTMETQYF | TGTGCCAGCAACAGGGGGACTATGGAGACCCAGTACTTC
- | many | TRBJ2-6 | TRBV6-1 | CASSEWPRAGANVLTF | TGTGCCAGCAGTGAATGGCCTAGGGCGGGGGCCAACGTCCTGACTTTC
TRBD2 | - | TRBJ2-5 | TRBV28 | CASSLSGLAGGFSRTQYF | TGTGCCAGCAGTCTCTCCGGACTAGCGGGAGGCTTCTCGAGGACCCAGTACTTC
- | many | TRBJ2-6 | TRBV5-1 | CASSPWNSSGANVLTF | TGCGCCAGCAGCCCTTGGAACAGCTCTGGGGCCAACGTCCTGACTTTC
- | - | TRBJ2-7 | TRBV2 | CASSEWWRGLDPGYEQYF | TGTGCCAGCAGTGAATGGTGGAGGGGTCTGGACCCCGGCTACGAGCAGTACTTC
- | few | TRBJ1-1 | TRBV5-4 | CASSLTRGAWNTEAFF | TGTGCCAGCAGCTTGACCAGAGGCGCATGGAATACTGAAGCTTTCTTT
- | - | TRBJ1-1 | TRBV19 | CASSIVGGLNTEAFF | TGTGCCAGTAGTATAGTGGGGGGCTTGAACACTGAAGCTTTCTTT
- | many | TRBJ2-5 | TRBV2 | CASSFETQYF | TGTGCCAGCAGTTTTGAGACCCAGTACTTC
- | many | TRBJ2-2 | TRBV7-9 | CASSLDDGLTGELFF | TGTGCCAGCAGCTTAGACGACGGGCTGACCGGGGAGCTGTTTTTT
- | many | TRBJ2-2 | TRBV30 | CAWSGLLEPGELFF | TGTGCCTGGAGTGGACTGTTGGAGCCCGGGGAGCTGTTTTTT
- | many | TRBJ2-7 | TRBV12-3/TRBV12-4 | CASNHQGFHEQYF | TGTGCCAGCAACCACCAGGGGTTCCACGAGCAGTACTTC
- | many | TRBJ2-7 | TRBV11-2 | CASTNPEGTYEQYF | TGTGCCAGCACCAACCCGGAAGGGACCTACGAGCAGTACTTC
- | many | TRBJ1-4 | TRBV28 | CASTQAGSAEKLFF | TGTGCCAGCACCCAAGCTGGTTCCGCTGAAAAACTGTTTTTT